Reported below is one TCR beta chain. Assay: immunoSEQ multiplex PCR; the TCRdb copy retains only in-frame clones and omits some. The data show 200,000 to 250,000 clones, around 87% seen once. The sample originates from a study of Ad26.COV2.S vaccination and SARS-CoV-2 variants. Study at large: Recipients of Ad26.COV2.S got it intramuscularly, once or twice 56 days apart.

The CDR3 is made up of 15 amino acids. Trimming took 3 bases from V and 2 from J; bases not matched to a gene: 7. Germline V gives CDR1 MDHEN, CDR2 SYDVKM. Treatment noted: some 20 received Ad26.COV2.S at low or high dose, single or two shots; 5 received placebo; per-sample allocation not given. Specimen acquisition occurred on day 63 following the initial vaccine or placebo injection. This sample comprised peripheral blood, obtained in a trial of Ad26.COV2.S vaccine versus placebo. This clonotype was sampled from a person aged 18-60 years who received the Ad26.COV2.S COVID-19 vaccine or a placebo. V usage is TRBV28 and J usage is TRBJ2-7, with 7 bases identical to TRBD2. The CDR3 DNA sequence: TGTGCCAGCAGTTTCCTACCCGGGGGGACCTACGAGCAGTACTTC. It yields the protein CASSFLPGGTYEQYF.